One T cell receptor beta chain is described in this entry. The germline V gene encodes CDR1 MDHEN and CDR2 SYDVKM. The V end was cut by 3 bases, the J end by 6 bases, with 12 bases between. CDR3 length: 14 residues. The data were obtained in a study of cytomegalovirus exposure and HLA in healthy donors. Profiling relied on immunoSEQ multiplex PCR, and the TCRdb table lists in-frame clones only, not all of them. The sample contains fewer than 150,000 clones, around 90% of which appear only once. Sequences were obtained from PBMCs. The TCR sequence derives from a woman aged 18-29 years in good health and CMV-seropositive. V gene TRBV28 combines with J gene TRBJ2-4; TRBD1 might be the D (5 bases). CDR3 amino acids: CASSFQGRGNIQYF. The CDR3 region has the DNA TGTGCCAGCAGTTTTCAGGGAAGGGGAAACATTCAGTACTTC.